This T cell receptor (beta chain) emerged from a study of identical twins. Study-wide findings and caveats: Zero-insertion findings could be partly confounded by invariant cells (MAIT and iNKT cells). Excess sharing between twins was weaker in beta out-of-frame sequences.

This clonotype was counted ten times or more. Its antigen is currently unknown. One entry per CDR3 protein, called by TCRdb with MiXCR from the 5' RACE reads. The profile covers hundreds of thousands of distinct CDR3 sequences, with approximately 6.1% appearing a single time and under 2% taken by the ten largest. CDR1 is SQVTM and CDR2 is ANQGSEA in the germline V gene. V was shortened by 6 bases and J by 2 bases, with 11 bases between the two germline ends. The CDR3 has 12 residues. The V and J genes are TRBV29-1 and TRBJ2-7; perhaps D is TRBD1 or TRBD2 (5 bases each). This TCR was sampled from a man younger than 30 in good health. The specimen was naive T cells sorted from blood. The CDR3 DNA follows: TGCAGCGTGAGGGGTGCCACCTACGAGCAGTACTTC. Its protein is CSVRGATYEQYF.